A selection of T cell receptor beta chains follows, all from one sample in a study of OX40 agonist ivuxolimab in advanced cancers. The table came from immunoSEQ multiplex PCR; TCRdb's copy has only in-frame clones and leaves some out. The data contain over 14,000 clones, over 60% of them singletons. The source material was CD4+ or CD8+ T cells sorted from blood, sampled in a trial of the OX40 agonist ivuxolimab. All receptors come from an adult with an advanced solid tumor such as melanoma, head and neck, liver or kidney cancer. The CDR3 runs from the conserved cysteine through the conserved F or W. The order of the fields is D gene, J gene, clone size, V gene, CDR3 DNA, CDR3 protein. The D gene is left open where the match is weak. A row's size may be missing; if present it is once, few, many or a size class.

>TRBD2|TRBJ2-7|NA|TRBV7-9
TGTGCCAGCAGCTCAACTAGCGGGAGAATAAACGAGCAGTACTTC
CASSSTSGRINEQYF
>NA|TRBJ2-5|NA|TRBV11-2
TGTGCCAGCAGCTTAGACGGGGGAGAGACCCAGTACTTC
CASSLDGGETQYF
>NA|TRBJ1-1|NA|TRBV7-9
TGTGCCAGCAGCCCCTATTCGGGCATAAAAACTGAAGCTTTCTTT
CASSPYSGIKTEAFF
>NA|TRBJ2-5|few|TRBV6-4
TGTGCCAGCAGTGACTCGGAAGAAGAGACCCAGTACTTC
CASSDSEEETQYF
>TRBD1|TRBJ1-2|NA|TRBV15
TGTGCCACCAGCACCCCAGGGGGGCGTAACTATGGCTACACCTTC
CATSTPGGRNYGYTF
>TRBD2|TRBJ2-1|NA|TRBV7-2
TGTGCCAGCAGCACGGGACTAGCGGGAGGGCCCTCAGATATGAATGAGCAGTTCTTC
CASSTGLAGGPSDMNEQFF
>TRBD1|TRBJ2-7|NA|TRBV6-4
TGTGCCCTACAGGACGGGGACAGGGGGCAATACGAGCAGTACTTC
CALQDGDRGQYEQYF
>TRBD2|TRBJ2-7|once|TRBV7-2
TGTGCCAGCAGCCCTGGGACTAGCGCCTACGAGCAGTACTTC
CASSPGTSAYEQYF
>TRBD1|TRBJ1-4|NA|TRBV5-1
TGCGCCAGCAGCTCGACAGGGGGCGAGTCCGAAAAACTGTTTTTT
CASSSTGGESEKLFF
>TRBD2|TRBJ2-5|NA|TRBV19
TGTGCCAGTAGCGGGGGCGGGAGGGCCACGGAGACCCAGTACTTC
CASSGGGRATETQYF
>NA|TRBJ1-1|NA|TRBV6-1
TGTGCCAGCCAGGAAGCTTTCTTT
CASQEAFF
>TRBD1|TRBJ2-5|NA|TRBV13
TGTGCCAGCAGCTCGGACGGACAGGGCAGCTACCAAGAGACCCAGTACTTC
CASSSDGQGSYQETQYF
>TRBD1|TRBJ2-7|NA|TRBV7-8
TGTGCCAGTAGCCCGTTGACAGGGGGCGAGCAGTACTTC
CASSPLTGGEQYF
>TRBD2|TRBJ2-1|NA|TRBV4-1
TGCGCCAGCAGCCAAGAAGGGACAGGGACTAGCGGGAGCACCTACAATGAGCAGTTCTTC
CASSQEGTGTSGSTYNEQFF
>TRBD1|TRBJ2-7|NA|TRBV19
TGTGCCAGTAGTACTGGACAGGGACCCTACGAGCAGTACTTC
CASSTGQGPYEQYF
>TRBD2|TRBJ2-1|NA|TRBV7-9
TGTGCCAGCAGCCCCCGCTCCCCAGCGGGAGAGGGGGATGAGCAGTTCTTC
CASSPRSPAGEGDEQFF
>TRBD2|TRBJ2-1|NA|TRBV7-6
TGTGCCAGCAGCTTGGGGGGCGGGAGGGCCCTCAGTGAGCAGTTCTTC
CASSLGGGRALSEQFF
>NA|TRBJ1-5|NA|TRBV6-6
TGTGCCAGCAGTTACTCGTTTAGCAATCAGCCCCAGCATTTT
CASSYSFSNQPQHF
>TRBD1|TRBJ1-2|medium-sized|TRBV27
TGTGCCAGCAGTTCCCGACAGGGGAGGGAGGCTAACTATGGCTACACCTTC
CASSSRQGREANYGYTF
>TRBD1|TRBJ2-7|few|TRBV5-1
TGCGCCAGCAGCTTGGCGACAGGGAAATCGGGAGAGCAGTACTTC
CASSLATGKSGEQYF
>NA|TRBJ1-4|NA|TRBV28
TGTGCCAGCAGTCCCCTGGCGTTTGCAACTAATGAAAAACTGTTTTTT
CASSPLAFATNEKLFF
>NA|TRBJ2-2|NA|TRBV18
TGTGCCAGCTCACCTAGTGCCGGGGAGCTGTTTTTT
CASSPSAGELFF
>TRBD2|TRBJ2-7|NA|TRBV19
TGTGCCAGTAAACTTAGCGGGGACCCCTACGAGCAGTACTTC
CASKLSGDPYEQYF
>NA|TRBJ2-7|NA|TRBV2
TGTGCCAGCAGTGAATTCTTGTTGGCAGGCGGCGGAACGGGAGAATCCTACGAGCAGTACTTC
CASSEFLLAGGGTGESYEQYF
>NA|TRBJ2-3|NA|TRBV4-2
TGTGCCAGCAGCCAAGTGGGGGTCAGCACAGATACGCAGTATTTT
CASSQVGVSTDTQYF
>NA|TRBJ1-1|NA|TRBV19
TGTGCCAGTAGTATCCCGACAGGAGGCACTGAAGCTTTCTTT
CASSIPTGGTEAFF
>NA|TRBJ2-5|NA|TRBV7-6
TGTGCCAGCAGCTCACCGGGCAGGGGTGGGAGAGAGACCCAGTACTTC
CASSSPGRGGRETQYF